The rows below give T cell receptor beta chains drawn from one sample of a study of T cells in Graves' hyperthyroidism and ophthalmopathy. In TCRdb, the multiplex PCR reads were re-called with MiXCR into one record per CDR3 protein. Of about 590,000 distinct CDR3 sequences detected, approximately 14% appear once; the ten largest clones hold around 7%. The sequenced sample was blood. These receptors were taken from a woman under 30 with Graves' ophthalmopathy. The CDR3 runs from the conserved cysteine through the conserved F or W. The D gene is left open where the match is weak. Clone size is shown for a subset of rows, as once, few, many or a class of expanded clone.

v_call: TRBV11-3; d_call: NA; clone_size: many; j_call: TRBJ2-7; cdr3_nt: TGTGCCAGCAGCGAGGGAGTACGAAAGCAGTACTTC; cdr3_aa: CASSEGVRKQYF
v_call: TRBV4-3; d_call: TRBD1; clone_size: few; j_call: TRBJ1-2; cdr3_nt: TGCGCCAGCAGCCAAGTAGGACAGGGGGGCTATGGCTACACCTTC; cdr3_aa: CASSQVGQGGYGYTF
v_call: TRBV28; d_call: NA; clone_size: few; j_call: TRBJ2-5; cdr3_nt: TGTGCCGGCAGTTCCCAGGAAGAGAGGAAGACCCAGTACTTC; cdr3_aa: CAGSSQEERKTQYF
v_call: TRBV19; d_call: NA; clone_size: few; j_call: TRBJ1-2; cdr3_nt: TGTGCCAGTATCTCGAGCAGGGAGGGACTTCGGTATGGCTACACCTTC; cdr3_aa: CASISSREGLRYGYTF
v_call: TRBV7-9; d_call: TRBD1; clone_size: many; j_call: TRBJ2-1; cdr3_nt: TGTGCCAGCAGCTCGACACCGACAGGGGGCGGGCAGTTCTTC; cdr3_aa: CASSSTPTGGGQFF
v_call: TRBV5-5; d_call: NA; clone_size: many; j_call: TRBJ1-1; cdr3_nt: TGTGCCAGCAGCGCACTGACAGTAAACACTGAAGCTTTCTTT; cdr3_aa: CASSALTVNTEAFF
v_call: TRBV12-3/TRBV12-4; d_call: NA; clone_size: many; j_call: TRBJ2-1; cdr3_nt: TGTGCCAGCAGTTTGGGGGTAGCGGCCTACAATGAGCAGTTCTTC; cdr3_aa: CASSLGVAAYNEQFF
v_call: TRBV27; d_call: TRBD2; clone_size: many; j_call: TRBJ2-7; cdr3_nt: TGTGCCAGCGGGGACCCGGGACTAGCGGGAGTACGCGAGCAGTACTTC; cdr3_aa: CASGDPGLAGVREQYF
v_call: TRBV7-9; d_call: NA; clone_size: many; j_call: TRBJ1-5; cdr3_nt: TGTGCCAGCAGCTTAGCTAGGGACCACAATCAGCCCCAGCATTTT; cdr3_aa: CASSLARDHNQPQHF
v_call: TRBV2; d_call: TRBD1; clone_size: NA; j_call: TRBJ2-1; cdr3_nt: TGTGCCAGCGGACAGGGGGAGTACAATGAGCAGTTCTTC; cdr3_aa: CASGQGEYNEQFF
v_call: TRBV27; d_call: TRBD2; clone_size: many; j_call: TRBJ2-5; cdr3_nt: TGTGCCAGCAGTTTTTTGGCGGGAGGGCTACAAGAGACCCAGTACTTC; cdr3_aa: CASSFLAGGLQETQYF
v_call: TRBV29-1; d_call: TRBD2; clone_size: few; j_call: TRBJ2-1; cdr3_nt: TGCAGCGTTGGGGGGGGTAGCGGGAGCTCCTACAATGAGCAGTTCTTC; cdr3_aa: CSVGGGSGSSYNEQFF
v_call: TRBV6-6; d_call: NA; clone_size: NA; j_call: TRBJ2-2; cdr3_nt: TGTGCCAGCAGTTACCGAGGGGCGAACACCGGGGAGCTGTTTTTT; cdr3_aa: CASSYRGANTGELFF
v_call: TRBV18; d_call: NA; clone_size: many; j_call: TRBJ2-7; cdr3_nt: TGTGCCAGCTCACCTCCCACTAGGCTCGGGGAGCAGTACTTC; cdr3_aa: CASSPPTRLGEQYF
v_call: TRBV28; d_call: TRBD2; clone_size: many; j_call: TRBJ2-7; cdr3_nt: TGTGCCAGCAGTTTAAAAGCGGGAGCATACGAGCAGTACTTC; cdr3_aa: CASSLKAGAYEQYF
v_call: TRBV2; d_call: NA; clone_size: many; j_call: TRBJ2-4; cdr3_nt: TGTGCCAGCAGTGAGTTGCGGGGCGGAAACATTCAGTACTTC; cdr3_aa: CASSELRGGNIQYF
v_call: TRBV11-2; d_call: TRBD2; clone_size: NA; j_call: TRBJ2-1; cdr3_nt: TGTGCCAGCAGCCAGGGTAGCGGGGGGTCCAATGAGCAGTTCTTC; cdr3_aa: CASSQGSGGSNEQFF
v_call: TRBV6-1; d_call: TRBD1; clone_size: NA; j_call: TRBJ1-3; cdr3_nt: TGTGCCAGCAGTGAAAGGGACAGCTATTACTCTGGAAACACCATATATTTT; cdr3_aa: CASSERDSYYSGNTIYF
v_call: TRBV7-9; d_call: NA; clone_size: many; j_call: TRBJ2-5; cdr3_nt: TGTGCCAGCAGCTTAGGTTTAACGGAACGAGAAGAGACCCAGTACTTC; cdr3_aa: CASSLGLTEREETQYF
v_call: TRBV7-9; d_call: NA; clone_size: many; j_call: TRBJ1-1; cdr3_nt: TGTGCCAGCAGCTTAGATAGCAGCTTGAACACTGAAGCTTTCTTT; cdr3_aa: CASSLDSSLNTEAFF
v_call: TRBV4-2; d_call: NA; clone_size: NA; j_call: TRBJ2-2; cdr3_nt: TGTGCCAGCAGCCAAGGGACGGGCCGGAACACCGGGGAGCTGTTTTTT; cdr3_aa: CASSQGTGRNTGELFF
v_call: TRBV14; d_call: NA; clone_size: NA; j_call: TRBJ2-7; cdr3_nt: TGTGCCAGCAGCCAAGGCTACAGGCTGTATCCCGAGCAGTACTTC; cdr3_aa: CASSQGYRLYPEQYF
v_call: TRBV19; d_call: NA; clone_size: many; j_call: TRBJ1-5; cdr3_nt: TGTGCCAGTAGTATATCCCGGGAGGTAAATCAGCCCCAGCATTTT; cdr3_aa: CASSISREVNQPQHF
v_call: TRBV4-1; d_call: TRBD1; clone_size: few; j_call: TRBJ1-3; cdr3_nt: TGCGCCAGCAGCCAACCCCGGGACAGGGGGGCCGATTCTGGAAACACCATATATTTT; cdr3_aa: CASSQPRDRGADSGNTIYF
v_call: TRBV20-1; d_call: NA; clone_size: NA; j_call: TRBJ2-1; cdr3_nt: TGCAGTGCTAGAGCTCTAGCACGGCGGGACTTCTACAATGAGCAGTTCTTC; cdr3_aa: CSARALARRDFYNEQFF
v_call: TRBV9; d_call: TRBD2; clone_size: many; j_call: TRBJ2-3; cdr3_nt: TGTGCCAGCAGCGTAGCGGGAGGGCCACAAGATACGCAGTATTTT; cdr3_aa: CASSVAGGPQDTQYF